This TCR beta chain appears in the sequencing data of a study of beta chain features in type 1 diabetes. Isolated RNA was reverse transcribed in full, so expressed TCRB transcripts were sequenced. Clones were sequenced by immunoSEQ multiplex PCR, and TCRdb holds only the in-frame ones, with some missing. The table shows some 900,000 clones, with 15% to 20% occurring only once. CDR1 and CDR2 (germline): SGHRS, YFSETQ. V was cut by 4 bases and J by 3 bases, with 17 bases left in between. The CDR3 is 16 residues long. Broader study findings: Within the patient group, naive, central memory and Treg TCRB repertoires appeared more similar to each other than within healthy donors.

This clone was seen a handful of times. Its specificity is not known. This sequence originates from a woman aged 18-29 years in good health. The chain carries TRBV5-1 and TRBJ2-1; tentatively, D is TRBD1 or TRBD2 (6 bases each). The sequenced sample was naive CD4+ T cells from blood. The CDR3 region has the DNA TGCGCCAGCAGCCCAATTCTGGGGGGCGACTACAATGAGCAGTTCTTC. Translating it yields CASSPILGGDYNEQFF.